This T cell receptor beta chain was recovered during a study of blood T cell repertoires in COVID-19. Study in general: The cDNA or gDNA used as material had been derived from T cells, B-cell-depleted T cells, or PBMCs.

Assay used: immunoSEQ multiplex PCR; TCRdb lists only in-frame clones, some missing. The sample has 85,000 to 120,000 clones; around 90% are singletons. The CDR3 spans 13 residues. Germline V gives CDR1 MNHEY, CDR2 SVGEGT. V was shortened by 5 bases and J by 5 bases, with 12 bases between the two germline ends. This chain links TRBV6-2 or TRBV6-3 with TRBJ2-5, with D possibly being TRBD2 (5 bases). The sequence came from a man in his forties or fifties with active COVID-19. Material for sequencing was peripheral blood. In DNA, the CDR3 is TGTGCCAGCAGTAGCGGAATGGGGGAGACCCAGTACTTC. This encodes CASSSGMGETQYF.